This T cell receptor (beta chain) comes out of a study of shared clonotypes between healthy human individuals. Study overall: For every donor, three CD4 naive, three CD4 memory, two CD8 naive and one CD8 memory plates were used.

Repertoires were generated with immunoSEQ multiplex PCR, while TCRdb's copy carries only in-frame clones and drops some. This table holds roughly 2.4 million clones, almost 96% found once. Study-wide results and limits: An expected dependence of interdonor clonotype sharing on sequencing depth was noted. Rarefaction revealed incomplete sorted-subset sequencing despite large depth.

V lost 4 bases, J lost 9 bases, and 10 bases lay in between. Germline V gene sequence: CDR1 GTSNPN, CDR2 SVGIG (reference sequence). The CDR3 length is 11 residues. Points on this clone: Its antigen is not known.

Sequenced material: naive CD4+ T cells sorted from blood. Indicated subset: CD45RA+ positively selected. The clonotype comes from a man younger than 30 in good health. The rearrangement joins TRBV30 to TRBJ2-4; D is uncertain. This CDR3 is CAWNGETIQYF. In DNA, the CDR3 is TGTGCCTGGAATGGGGAAACCATTCAGTACTTC.